This TCR beta chain appears in the sequencing data of a study of blood T cell repertoires in COVID-19. At the level of the study: There were acute and convalescent COVID-19 samples, and they came from the United States, Italy and Spain. PBMCs, B-cell-depleted T cells, or T cells provided the cDNA or gDNA that made up the material.

Authors' data handling: Cell counts per sample came from amplifying reference gene primers. Clones were sequenced by immunoSEQ multiplex PCR, and TCRdb holds only the in-frame ones, with some missing. V, J and clone size are taken as reported in that table, and D and trimming were inferred from the DNA itself. Of 200,000 or so clones in the sample, about nine tenths were seen once. The length of the CDR3 is 15 residues. Germline CDR1 and CDR2: MNHEY and SVGAGI. V was pared by 10 bases and J by 4 bases, with 23 bases between. The sequence derives from a man aged 65 to 85 with active or convalescent COVID-19. Input material: peripheral blood. V is TRBV6-5 and J is TRBJ2-7; TRBD1 might be the D (7 bases). CDR3 nucleotide sequence: TGTGCCACCAAAACTGGGGCAGGGGGGCTGTACGAGCAGTACTTC. Translation: CATKTGAGGLYEQYF.